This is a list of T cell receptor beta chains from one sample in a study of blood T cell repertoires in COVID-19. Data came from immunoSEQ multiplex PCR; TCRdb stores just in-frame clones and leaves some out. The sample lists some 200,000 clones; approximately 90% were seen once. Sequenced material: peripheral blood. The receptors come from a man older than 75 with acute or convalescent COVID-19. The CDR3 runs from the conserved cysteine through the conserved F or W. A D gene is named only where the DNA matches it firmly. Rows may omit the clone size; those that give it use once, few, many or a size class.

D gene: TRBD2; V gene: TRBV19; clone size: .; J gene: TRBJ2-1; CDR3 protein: CASTRTRIDNEQFF; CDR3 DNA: TGTGCCAGTACTCGGACTAGAATTGACAATGAGCAGTTCTTC
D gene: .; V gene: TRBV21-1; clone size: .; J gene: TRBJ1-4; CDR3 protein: CASSNPSGRGVATNEKLFF; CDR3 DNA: TGTGCCAGCAGCAACCCCTCGGGCAGGGGGGTGGCTACTAATGAAAAACTGTTTTTT
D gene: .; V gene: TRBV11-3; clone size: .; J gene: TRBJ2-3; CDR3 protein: CASSLTQGPQYTQYF; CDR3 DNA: TGTGCCAGCAGCTTAACTCAGGGCCCCCAATACACGCAGTATTTT
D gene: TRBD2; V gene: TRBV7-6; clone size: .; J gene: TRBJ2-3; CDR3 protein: CASSLRTSSTDTQYF; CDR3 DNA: TGTGCCAGCAGCTTGCGGACTAGCAGCACAGATACGCAGTATTTT
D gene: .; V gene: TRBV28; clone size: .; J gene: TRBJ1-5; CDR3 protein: CASSTVGAAGSNQPQHF; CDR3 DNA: TGTGCCAGCAGTACAGTGGGGGCCGCAGGCAGCAATCAGCCCCAGCATTTT
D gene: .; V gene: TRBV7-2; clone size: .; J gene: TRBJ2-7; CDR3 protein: CASSLVYGVEQYF; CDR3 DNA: TGTGCCAGCAGCTTAGTCTACGGGGTCGAGCAGTACTTC
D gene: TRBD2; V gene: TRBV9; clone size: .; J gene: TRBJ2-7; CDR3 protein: CASSVEAGALREQYF; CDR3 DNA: TGTGCCAGCAGCGTAGAAGCGGGAGCCCTCCGCGAGCAGTACTTC
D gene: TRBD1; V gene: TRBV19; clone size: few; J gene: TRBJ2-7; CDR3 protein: CASSSPGQGRYEQYF; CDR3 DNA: TGTGCCAGTAGTTCCCCGGGACAGGGAAGGTACGAGCAGTACTTC
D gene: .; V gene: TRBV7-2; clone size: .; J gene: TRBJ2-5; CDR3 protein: CASSLVPPGGSETQYF; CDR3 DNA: TGTGCCAGCAGCTTAGTGCCCCCGGGGGGCTCAGAGACCCAGTACTTC
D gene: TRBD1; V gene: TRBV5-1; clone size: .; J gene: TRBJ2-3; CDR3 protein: CASSYQPGQASDTQYF; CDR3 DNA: TGCGCCAGCAGTTATCAGCCGGGACAGGCATCAGATACGCAGTATTTT
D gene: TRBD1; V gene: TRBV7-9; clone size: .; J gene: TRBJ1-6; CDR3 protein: CASSQQGAMSPLHF; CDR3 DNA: TGTGCCAGCAGTCAACAGGGGGCTATGTCACCCCTCCACTTT
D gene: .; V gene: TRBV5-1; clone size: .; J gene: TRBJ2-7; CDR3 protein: CASSLEGGRGFEQYF; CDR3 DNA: TGCGCCAGCAGCTTGGAGGGGGGGCGAGGTTTCGAGCAGTACTTC
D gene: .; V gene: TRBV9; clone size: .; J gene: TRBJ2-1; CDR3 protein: CASSGYSEQFF; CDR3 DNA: TGTGCCAGCAGCGGGTATAGTGAGCAGTTCTTC
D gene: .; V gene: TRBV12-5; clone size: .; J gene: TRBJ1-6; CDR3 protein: CASGLVGRGAYNSPLHF; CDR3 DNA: TGTGCTAGTGGTTTGGTCGGGAGGGGCGCCTATAATTCACCCCTCCACTTT
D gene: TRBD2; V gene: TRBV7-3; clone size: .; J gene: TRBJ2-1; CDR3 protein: CASSSQARASGRSAYNEQFF; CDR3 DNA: TGTGCCAGCAGCTCCCAAGCCCGGGCTAGCGGGAGGAGCGCCTACAATGAGCAGTTCTTC
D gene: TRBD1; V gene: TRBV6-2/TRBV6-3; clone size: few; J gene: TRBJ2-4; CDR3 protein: CASSFLRQGTKNIQYF; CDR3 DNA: TGTGCCAGCAGTTTCCTAAGACAGGGAACCAAAAACATTCAGTACTTC
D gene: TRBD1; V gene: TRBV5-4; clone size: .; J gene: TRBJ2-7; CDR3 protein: CASSLGQGSSYEQYF; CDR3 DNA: TGTGCCAGCAGCTTGGGACAGGGTTCCTCCTACGAGCAGTACTTC
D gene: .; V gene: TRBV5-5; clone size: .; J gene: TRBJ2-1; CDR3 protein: CASSPENGGSSYNEQFF; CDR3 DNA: TGTGCCAGCAGCCCAGAAAACGGAGGGAGCTCCTACAATGAGCAGTTCTTC
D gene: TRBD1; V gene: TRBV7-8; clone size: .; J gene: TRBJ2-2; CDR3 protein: CASSRRQGGGSSSGELFF; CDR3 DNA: TGTGCCAGCAGCCGTAGACAGGGGGGCGGGAGTTCGTCCGGGGAGCTGTTTTTT
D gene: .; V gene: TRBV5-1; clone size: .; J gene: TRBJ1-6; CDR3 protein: CASTRGGSDNSPLHF; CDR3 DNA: TGCGCCAGCACCCGGGGGGGTTCGGATAATTCACCCCTCCACTTT
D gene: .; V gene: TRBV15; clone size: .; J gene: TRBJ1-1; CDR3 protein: CATSRTGIYTEAFF; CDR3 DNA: TGTGCCACCAGCAGAACAGGGATCTACACTGAAGCTTTCTTT
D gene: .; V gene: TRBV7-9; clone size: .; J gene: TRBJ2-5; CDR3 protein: CASSLTTGGVETQYF; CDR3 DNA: TGTGCCAGCAGCTTGACGACTGGAGGGGTGGAGACCCAGTACTTC
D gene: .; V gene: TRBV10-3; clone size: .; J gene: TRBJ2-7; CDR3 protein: CAGRPDSSYEQYF; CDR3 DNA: TGTGCCGGCCGACCAGACAGCTCCTACGAGCAGTACTTC
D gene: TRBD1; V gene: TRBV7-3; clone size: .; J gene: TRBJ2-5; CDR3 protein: CASSLRPPGQGGETQYF; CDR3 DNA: TGTGCCAGCAGCTTAAGGCCCCCCGGACAGGGTGGGGAGACCCAGTACTTC
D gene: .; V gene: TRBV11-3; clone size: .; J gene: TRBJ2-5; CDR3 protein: CASSLGQGLPKETQYF; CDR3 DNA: TGTGCCAGCAGCTTAGGGCAGGGCCTACCCAAAGAGACCCAGTACTTC
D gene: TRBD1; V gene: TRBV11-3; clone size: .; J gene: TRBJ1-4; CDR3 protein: CASSSYRGVSEKLFF; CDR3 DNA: TGTGCCAGCAGCTCCTACAGGGGAGTCTCGGAAAAACTGTTTTTT
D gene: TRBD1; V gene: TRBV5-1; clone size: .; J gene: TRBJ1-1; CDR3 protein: CASSLAAGGITEAFF; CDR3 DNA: TGCGCCAGCAGCTTGGCGGCAGGGGGGATCACTGAAGCTTTCTTT
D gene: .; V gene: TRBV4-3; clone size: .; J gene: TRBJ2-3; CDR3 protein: CASSSSQGPDTQYF; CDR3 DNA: TGCGCCAGCAGCTCATCACAGGGTCCAGATACGCAGTATTTT
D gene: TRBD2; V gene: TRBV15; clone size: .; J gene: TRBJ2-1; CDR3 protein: CATGPIAGGYEQFF; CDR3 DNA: TGTGCCACCGGGCCTATAGCGGGAGGCTATGAGCAGTTCTTC
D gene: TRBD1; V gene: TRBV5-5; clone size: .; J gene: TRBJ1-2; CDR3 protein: CASSQGQTSYGYTF; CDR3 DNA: TGTGCCAGCAGCCAGGGACAGACTAGTTATGGCTACACCTTC
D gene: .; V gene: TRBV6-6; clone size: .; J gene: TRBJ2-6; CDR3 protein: CASSISVSGANVLTF; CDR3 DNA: TGTGCCAGCAGTATCAGCGTCTCTGGGGCCAACGTCCTGACTTTC
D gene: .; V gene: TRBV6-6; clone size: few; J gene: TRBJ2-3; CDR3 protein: CASSPPLPGEKTDTQYF; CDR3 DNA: TGTGCCAGCAGTCCGCCTCTCCCCGGGGAAAAGACAGATACGCAGTATTTT
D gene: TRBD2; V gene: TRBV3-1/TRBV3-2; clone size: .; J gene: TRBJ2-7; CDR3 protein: CASSPAGGAYEQYF; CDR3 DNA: TGTGCCAGCAGCCCCGCGGGAGGGGCCTACGAGCAGTACTTC
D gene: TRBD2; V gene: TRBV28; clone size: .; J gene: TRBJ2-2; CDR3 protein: CASSLGREFTGELFF; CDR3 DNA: TGTGCCAGCAGTTTGGGGCGGGAGTTTACCGGGGAGCTGTTTTTT
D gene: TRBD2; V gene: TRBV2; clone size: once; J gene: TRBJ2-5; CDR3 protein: CASRGLAGGRGETQYF; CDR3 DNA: TGTGCCAGCAGAGGACTAGCGGGTGGGAGGGGAGAGACCCAGTACTTC
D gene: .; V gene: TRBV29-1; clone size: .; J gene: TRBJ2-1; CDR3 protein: CSVETSNEQFF; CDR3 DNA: TGCAGCGTTGAAACTAGTAATGAGCAGTTCTTC
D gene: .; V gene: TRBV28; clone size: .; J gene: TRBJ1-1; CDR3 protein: CASSSHPMNTEAFF; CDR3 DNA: TGTGCCAGCAGTTCACACCCAATGAACACTGAAGCTTTCTTT
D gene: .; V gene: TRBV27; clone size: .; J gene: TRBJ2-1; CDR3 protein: CASSFRRDSYNEQFF; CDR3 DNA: TGTGCCAGCAGTTTCCGCAGGGACTCCTACAATGAGCAGTTCTTC
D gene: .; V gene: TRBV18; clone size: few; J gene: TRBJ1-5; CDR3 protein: CASSQAGQGSLGQPQHF; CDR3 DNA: TGTGCCAGCTCGCAAGCCGGGCAGGGGTCTTTGGGTCAGCCCCAGCATTTT
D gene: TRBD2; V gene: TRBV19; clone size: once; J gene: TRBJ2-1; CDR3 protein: CASSNSGSFYNEQFF; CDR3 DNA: TGTGCCAGTAGTAATAGCGGGAGTTTCTACAATGAGCAGTTCTTC
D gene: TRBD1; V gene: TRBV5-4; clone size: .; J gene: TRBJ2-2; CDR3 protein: CASSFDYRQGAGGELFF; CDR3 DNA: TGTGCCAGCAGCTTCGACTACAGACAGGGGGCGGGTGGGGAGCTGTTTTTT
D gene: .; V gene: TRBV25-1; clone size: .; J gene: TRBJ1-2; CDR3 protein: CASNQGFGYTF; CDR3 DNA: TGTGCCAGCAACCAGGGTTTTGGCTACACCTTC
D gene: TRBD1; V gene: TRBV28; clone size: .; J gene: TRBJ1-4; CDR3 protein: CASRGFGQGRKLFF; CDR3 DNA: TGTGCCAGTAGGGGGTTTGGACAGGGTCGAAAACTGTTTTTT
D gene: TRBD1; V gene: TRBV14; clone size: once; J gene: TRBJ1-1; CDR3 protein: CASSRDRAEAFF; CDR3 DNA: TGTGCCAGCAGCCGGGACAGAGCCGAAGCTTTCTTT
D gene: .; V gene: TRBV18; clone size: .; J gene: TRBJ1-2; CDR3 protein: CASSPPSTGSYGYTF; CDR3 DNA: TGTGCCAGCTCACCACCGAGCACAGGGAGCTATGGCTACACCTTC
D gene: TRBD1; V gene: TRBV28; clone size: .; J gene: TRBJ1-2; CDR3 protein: CASSGTDYGYTF; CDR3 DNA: TGTGCCAGCAGCGGGACAGACTATGGCTACACCTTC
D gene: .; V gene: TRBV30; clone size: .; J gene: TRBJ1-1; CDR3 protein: CAWSVRGSYTEAFF; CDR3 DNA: TGTGCCTGGAGTGTACGGGGGTCTTACACTGAAGCTTTCTTT
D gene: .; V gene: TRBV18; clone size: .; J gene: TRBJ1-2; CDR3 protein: CASSPTEVQGYTF; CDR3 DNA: TGTGCCAGCTCACCAACAGAAGTTCAAGGCTACACCTTC
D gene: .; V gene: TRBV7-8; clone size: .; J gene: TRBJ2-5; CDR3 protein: CASSFQQGKETQYF; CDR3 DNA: TGTGCCAGCAGCTTCCAACAGGGTAAAGAGACCCAGTACTTC
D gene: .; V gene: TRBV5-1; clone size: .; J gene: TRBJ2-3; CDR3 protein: CASSLQVTDTQYF; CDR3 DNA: TGCGCCAGCAGCTTACAAGTCACAGATACGCAGTATTTT
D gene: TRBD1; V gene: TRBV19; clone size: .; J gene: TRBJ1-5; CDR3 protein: CASSRDRGIQPQHF; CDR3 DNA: TGTGCCAGTAGTAGGGACAGGGGAATTCAGCCCCAGCATTTT
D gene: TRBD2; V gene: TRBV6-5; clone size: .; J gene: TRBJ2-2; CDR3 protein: CASRTSGRGTGELFF; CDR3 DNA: TGTGCCAGCAGGACTAGCGGGAGAGGCACCGGGGAGCTGTTTTTT
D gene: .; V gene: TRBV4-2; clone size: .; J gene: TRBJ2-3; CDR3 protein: CASSQDWGVGTDTQYF; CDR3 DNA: TGTGCCAGCAGCCAAGATTGGGGGGTGGGCACAGATACGCAGTATTTT
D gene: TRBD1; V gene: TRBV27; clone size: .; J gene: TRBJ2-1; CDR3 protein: CASSPGQVINEQFF; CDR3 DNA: TGTGCCAGCAGTCCGGGACAGGTTATCAATGAGCAGTTCTTC
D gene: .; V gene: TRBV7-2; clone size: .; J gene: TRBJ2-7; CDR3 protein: CASSLALIAGPYEQYF; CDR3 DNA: TGTGCCAGCAGCTTAGCGCTAATTGCGGGCCCCTACGAGCAGTACTTC
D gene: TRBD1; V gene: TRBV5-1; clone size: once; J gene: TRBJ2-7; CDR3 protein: CASSLTFGTGQQYF; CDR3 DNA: TGCGCCAGCAGCCTAACTTTCGGGACAGGCCAACAGTACTTC